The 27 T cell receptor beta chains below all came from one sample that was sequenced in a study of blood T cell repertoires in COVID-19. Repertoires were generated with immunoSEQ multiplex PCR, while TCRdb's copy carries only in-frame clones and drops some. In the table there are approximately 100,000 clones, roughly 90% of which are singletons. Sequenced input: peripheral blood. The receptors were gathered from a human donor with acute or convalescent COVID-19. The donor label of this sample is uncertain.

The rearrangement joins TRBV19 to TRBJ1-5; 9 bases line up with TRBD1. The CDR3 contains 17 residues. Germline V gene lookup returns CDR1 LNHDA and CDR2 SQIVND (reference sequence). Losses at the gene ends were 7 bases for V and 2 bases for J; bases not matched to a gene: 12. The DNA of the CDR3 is TGTGCCAGTACCGAACAGGGGGCATATTCAGGCAATCAGCCCCAGCATTTT. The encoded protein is CASTEQGAYSGNQPQHF.

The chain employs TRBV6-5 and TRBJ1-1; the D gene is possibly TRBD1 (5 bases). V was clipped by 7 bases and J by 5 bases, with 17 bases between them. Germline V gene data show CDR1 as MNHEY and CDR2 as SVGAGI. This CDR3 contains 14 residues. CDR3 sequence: CASTYAGGGTEAFF. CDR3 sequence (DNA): TGTGCCAGCACCTACGCCGGGGGTGGGACTGAAGCTTTCTTT.

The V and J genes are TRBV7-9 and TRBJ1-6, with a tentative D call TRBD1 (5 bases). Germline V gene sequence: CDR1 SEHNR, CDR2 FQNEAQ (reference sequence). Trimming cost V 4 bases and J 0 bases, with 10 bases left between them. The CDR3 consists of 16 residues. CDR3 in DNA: TGTGCCAGCAGCTGGGGCCAGGGCTCCTATAATTCACCCCTCCACTTT. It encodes CASSWGQGSYNSPLHF.

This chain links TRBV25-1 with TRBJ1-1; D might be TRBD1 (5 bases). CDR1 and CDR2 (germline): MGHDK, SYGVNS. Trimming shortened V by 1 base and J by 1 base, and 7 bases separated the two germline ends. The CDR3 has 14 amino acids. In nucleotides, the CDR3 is TGTGCCAGCAGTGAATTGGGGCAGAACACTGAAGCTTTCTTT. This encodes CASSELGQNTEAFF.

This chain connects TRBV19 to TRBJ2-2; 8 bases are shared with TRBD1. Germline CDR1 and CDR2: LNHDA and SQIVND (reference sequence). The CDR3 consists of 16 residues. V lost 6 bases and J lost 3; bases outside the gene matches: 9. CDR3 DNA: TGTGCCAGTAGGACGGCAGGGGGCCTTTACACCGGGGAGCTGTTTTTT. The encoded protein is CASRTAGGLYTGELFF.

Written as DNA, the CDR3 is TGTGCCAGCTCACCACCTAAGACAGGGTCTGGGGCCAACGTCCTGACTTTC. This sequence encodes CASSPPKTGSGANVLTF. The rearrangement uses TRBV18 and TRBJ2-6, with 7 bases that match TRBD1. This CDR3 has 17 residues. Per the germline V gene, CDR1 is KGHSH and CDR2 is LQKENI. Trimming took 0 bases from V and 1 from J; bases not matched to a gene: 3. Based on the CDR3 plus reference TRBV18 and TRBJ2-6, the full variable domain is NAGVMQNPRHLVRRRGQEARLRCSPMKGHSHVYWYRQLPEEGLKFMVYLQKENIIDESGMPKERFSAEFPKEGPSILRIQQVVRGDSAAYFCASSPPKTGSGANVLTFGAGSRLTVL.

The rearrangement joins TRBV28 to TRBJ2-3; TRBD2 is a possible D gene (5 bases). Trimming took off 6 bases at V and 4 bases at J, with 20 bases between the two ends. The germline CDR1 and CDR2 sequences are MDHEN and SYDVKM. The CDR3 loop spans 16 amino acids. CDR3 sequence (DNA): TGTGCCAGCAGGAAAACGGCGGGCCTACCCCCAGATACGCAGTATTTT. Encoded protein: CASRKTAGLPPDTQYF.

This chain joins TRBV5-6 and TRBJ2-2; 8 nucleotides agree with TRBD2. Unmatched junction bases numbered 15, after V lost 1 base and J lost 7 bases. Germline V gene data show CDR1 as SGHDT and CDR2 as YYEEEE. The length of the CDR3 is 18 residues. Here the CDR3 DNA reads TGTGCCAGCAGCTTGTACGGGACGAGCGGGAGCGGATACGGGGAGCTGTTTTTT. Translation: CASSLYGTSGSGYGELFF.

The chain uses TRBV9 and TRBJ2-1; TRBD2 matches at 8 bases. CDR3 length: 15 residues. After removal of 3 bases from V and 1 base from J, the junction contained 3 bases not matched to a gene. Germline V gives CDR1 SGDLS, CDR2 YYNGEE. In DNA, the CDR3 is TGTGCCAGCAGCGCCCTAGCGGGTTCCTACAATGAGCAGTTCTTC. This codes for CASSALAGSYNEQFF.

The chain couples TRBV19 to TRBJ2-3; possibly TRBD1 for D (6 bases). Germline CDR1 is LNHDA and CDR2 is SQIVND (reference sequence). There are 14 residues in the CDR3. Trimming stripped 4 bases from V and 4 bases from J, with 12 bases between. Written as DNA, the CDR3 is TGTGCCAGTAGTAGGCGCGACAGGCCAGATACGCAGTATTTT. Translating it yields CASSRRDRPDTQYF.

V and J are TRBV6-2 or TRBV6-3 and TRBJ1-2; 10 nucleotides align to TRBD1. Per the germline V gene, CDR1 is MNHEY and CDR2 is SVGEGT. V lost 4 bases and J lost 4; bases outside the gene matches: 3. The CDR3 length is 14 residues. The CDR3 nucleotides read TGTGCCAGCAGTTGGGACAGGGGAGCCTATGGCTACACCTTC. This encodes CASSWDRGAYGYTF.

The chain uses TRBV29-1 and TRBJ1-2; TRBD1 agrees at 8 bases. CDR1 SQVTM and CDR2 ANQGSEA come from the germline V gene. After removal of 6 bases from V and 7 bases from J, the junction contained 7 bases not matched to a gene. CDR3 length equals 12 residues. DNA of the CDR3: TGCAGCGTAGACCGGGACAGGCTTGGCTACACCTTC. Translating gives CSVDRDRLGYTF.

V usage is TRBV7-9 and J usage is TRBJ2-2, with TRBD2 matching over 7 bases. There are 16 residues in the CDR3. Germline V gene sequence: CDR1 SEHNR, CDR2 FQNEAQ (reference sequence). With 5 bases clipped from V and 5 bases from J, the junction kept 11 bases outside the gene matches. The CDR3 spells CASSPRTSPDTGELFF. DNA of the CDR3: TGTGCCAGCAGCCCTCGGACTAGTCCGGATACCGGGGAGCTGTTTTTT. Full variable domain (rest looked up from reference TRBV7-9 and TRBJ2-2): DTGVSQNPRHKITKRGQNVTFRCDPISEHNRLYWYRQTLGQGPEFLTYFQNEAQLEKSRLLSDRFSAERPKGSFSTLEIQRTEQGDSAMYLCASSPRTSPDTGELFFGEGSRLTVL.

The CDR3 loop is CATSRVGTGRDTQYF. The CDR3 nucleotides read TGTGCCACCAGCAGAGTTGGGACAGGACGTGATACGCAGTATTTT. The chain employs TRBV15 and TRBJ2-3; 8 bases agree with TRBD1. From germline, CDR1 is LNHNV and CDR2 YYDKDF (reference sequence). CDR3 length: 15 amino acids. With 1 base clipped from V and 6 bases from J, the junction kept 6 bases outside the gene matches.

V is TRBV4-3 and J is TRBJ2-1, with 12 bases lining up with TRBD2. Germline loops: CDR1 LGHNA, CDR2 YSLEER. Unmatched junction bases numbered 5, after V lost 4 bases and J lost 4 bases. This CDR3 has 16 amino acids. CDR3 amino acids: CASSPVTSGRYNEQFF. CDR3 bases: TGCGCCAGCAGCCCCGTTACTAGCGGGAGGTACAATGAGCAGTTCTTC.

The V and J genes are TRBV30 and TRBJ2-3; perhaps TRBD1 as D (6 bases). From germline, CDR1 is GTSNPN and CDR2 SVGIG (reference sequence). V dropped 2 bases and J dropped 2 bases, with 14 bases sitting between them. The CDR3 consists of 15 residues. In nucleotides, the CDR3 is TGTGCCTGGAGTCCAGGGACATCCTACACAGATACGCAGTATTTT. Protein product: CAWSPGTSYTDTQYF.

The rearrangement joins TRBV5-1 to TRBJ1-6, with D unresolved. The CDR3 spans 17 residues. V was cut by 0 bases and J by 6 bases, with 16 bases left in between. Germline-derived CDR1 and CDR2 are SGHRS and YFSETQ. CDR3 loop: CASSLAPLAGGNSPLHF. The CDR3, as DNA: TGCGCCAGCAGCTTGGCCCCCCTGGCAGGTGGTAATTCACCCCTCCACTTT.

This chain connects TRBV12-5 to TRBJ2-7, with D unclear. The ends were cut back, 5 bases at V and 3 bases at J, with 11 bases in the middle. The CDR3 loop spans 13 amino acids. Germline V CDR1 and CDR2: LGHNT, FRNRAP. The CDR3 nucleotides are TGTGCTAGTGGTATCCAACCGAGCTACGAGCAGTACTTC. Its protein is CASGIQPSYEQYF.

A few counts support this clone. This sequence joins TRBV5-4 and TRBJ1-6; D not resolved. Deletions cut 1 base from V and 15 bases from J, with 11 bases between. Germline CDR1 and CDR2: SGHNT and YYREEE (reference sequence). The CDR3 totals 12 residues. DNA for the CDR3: TGTGCCAGCAGCTTGAATGAGGATGTCCTCCACTTT. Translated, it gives CASSLNEDVLHF.

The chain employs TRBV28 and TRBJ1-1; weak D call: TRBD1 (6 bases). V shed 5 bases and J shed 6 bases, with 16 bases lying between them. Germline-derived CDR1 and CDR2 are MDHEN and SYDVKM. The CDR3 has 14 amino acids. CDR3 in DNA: TGTGCCAGCAGTCCGCACAGGGAAGGTCCTGAAGCTTTCTTT. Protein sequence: CASSPHREGPEAFF.

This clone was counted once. The CDR3 DNA reads TGCGCCAGCAAACCAGTTGGGGACAGGAACTATGGCTACACCTTC. Protein: CASKPVGDRNYGYTF. The V call is TRBV5-1, the J call TRBJ1-2, with TRBD1 matching over 8 bases. There are 15 residues in the CDR3. Germline CDR1 SGHRS, CDR2 YFSETQ. The V and J ends lost 6 bases and 2 bases, in that order; junction bases with no gene match: 9.

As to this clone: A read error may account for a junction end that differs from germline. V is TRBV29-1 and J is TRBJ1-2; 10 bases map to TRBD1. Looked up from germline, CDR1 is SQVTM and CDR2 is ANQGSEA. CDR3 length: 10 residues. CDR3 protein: CSAETGGFTF. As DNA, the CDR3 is TGCAGCGCTGAGACAGGGGGCTTCACCTTC.

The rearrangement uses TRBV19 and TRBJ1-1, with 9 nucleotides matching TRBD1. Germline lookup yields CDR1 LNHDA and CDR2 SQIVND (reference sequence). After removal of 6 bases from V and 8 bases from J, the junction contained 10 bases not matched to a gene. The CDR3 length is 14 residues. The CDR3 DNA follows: TGTGCCAGTAGCCCACAGGGGGCGGTTGGAGAAGCTTTCTTT. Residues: CASSPQGAVGEAFF. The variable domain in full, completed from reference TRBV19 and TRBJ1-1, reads DGGITQSPKYLFRKEGQNVTLSCEQNLNHDAMYWYRQDPGQGLRLIYYSQIVNDFQKGDIAEGYSVSREKKESFPLTVTSAQKNPTAFYLCASSPQGAVGEAFFGQGTRLTVV.

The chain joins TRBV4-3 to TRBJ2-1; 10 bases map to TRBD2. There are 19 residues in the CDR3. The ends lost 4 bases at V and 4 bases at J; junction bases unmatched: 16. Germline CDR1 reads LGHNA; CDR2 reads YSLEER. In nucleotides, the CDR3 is TGCGCCAGCAGCCGCCTACGTGTTAGCGGGAGGCCAGAGTACAATGAGCAGTTCTTC. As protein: CASSRLRVSGRPEYNEQFF.

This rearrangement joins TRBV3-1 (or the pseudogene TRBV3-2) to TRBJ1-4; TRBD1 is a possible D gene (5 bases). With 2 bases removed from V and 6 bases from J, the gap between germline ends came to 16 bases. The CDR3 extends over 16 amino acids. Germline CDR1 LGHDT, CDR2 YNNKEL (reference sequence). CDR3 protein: CASSQRGGAWDEKLFF. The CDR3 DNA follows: TGTGCCAGCAGCCAACGGGGGGGAGCTTGGGATGAAAAACTGTTTTTT.

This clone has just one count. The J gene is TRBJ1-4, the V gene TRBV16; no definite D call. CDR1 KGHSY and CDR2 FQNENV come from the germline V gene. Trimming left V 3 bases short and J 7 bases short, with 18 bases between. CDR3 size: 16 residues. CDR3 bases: TGTGCCAGCAGCCACCACGGACGAGGGATCACTGAAAAACTGTTTTTT. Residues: CASSHHGRGITEKLFF. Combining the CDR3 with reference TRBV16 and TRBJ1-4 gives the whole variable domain GEEVAQTPKHLVRGEGQKAKLYCAPIKGHSYVFWYQQVLKNEFKFLISFQNENVFDETGMPKERFSAKCLPNSPCSLEIQATKLEDSAVYFCASSHHGRGITEKLFFGSGTQLSVL.

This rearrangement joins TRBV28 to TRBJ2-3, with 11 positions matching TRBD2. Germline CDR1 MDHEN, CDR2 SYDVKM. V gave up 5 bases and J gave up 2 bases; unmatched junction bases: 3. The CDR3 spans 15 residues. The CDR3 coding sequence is TGTGCCAGCAGTCTAGCGGGAGGCCTCACAGATACGCAGTATTTT. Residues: CASSLAGGLTDTQYF. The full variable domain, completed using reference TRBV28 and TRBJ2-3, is DVKVTQSSRYLVKRTGEKVFLECVQDMDHENMFWYRQDPGLGLRLIYFSYDVKMKEKGDIPEGYSVSREKKERFSLILESASTNQTSMYLCASSLAGGLTDTQYFGPGTRLTVL.